This T cell receptor (beta chain) was recorded in a study of blood T cell repertoires in COVID-19. Across the study: Spain, Italy and the United States supplied samples that represented acute and convalescent COVID-19. From T cells, B-cell-depleted T cells, or PBMCs came the material, which was cDNA or gDNA.

CDR1 SNHLY and CDR2 FYNNEI come from the germline V gene. This CDR3 contains 15 residues. J was trimmed by 1 base and V by 8 bases; bases with no gene match: 6. Methods used by the authors: Scientists estimated how many nucleated cells there were by amplifying reference gene primers. Sequenced by immunoSEQ multiplex PCR; TCRdb stores in-frame clones only, minus some. Clonal size and the V and J genes are those of that table, whereas D and trimming came from the DNA. The sample shows 120,000 to 150,000 clones, approximately 82% of them seen only once. This chain joins TRBV2 and TRBJ1-1, with 11 nucleotides matching TRBD1. The sequence came from a human donor with acute or convalescent COVID-19. The donor label of this sample is uncertain. Sequenced material: peripheral blood. CDR3 coding DNA: TGTGCCAGCGGACAGGGGGCTTCGAGGAACACTGAAGCTTTCTTT. This translates into CASGQGASRNTEAFF.